The entry that follows covers one T cell receptor beta chain sequence. Under the authors' procedure: Amplification from reference gene primers served as the basis for estimated nucleated cell counts. Clones were read by immunoSEQ multiplex PCR, and TCRdb kept only the in-frame ones, dropping some. The DNA was the basis for D and trimming; V, J and clone size are from that table. The sample has about 400,000 clones, approximately 91% seen once. Losses at the gene ends were 5 bases for V and 3 bases for J; bases not matched to a gene: 3. Germline V gene lookup returns CDR1 SEHNR and CDR2 FQNEAQ (reference sequence). This CDR3 comprises 14 residues. The data derive from a study of blood T cell repertoires in COVID-19. Study details: Whether acute or convalescent, the COVID-19 samples came from the United States, Italy and Spain.

This study enrolled people aged roughly 18 to 90 from about 24 US geographic areas. Cohorts were assigned according to the clinical history that participants reported. This rearrangement joins TRBV7-9 to TRBJ2-7; 11 bases are shared with TRBD1. This clonotype originated in a woman between 35 and 50 years old with acute COVID-19. Sequenced input: PBMCs or T cells enriched from blood (not recorded which). The CDR3 is CASSPGTGGYEQYF. In nucleotides, the CDR3 is TGTGCCAGCAGCCCCGGGACAGGGGGCTACGAGCAGTACTTC.